This T cell receptor beta chain was captured in a study of cytomegalovirus exposure and HLA in healthy donors (dated by TCRdb to the late 2010s). About the full investigation: An earlier analysis of several hundred of the donors reported approximately 300 Gb of sequence data and some 100 million unique TCR beta sequences from around 200 million T cells. An early release covering some 640 HLA-typed donors comprised approximately 290 gigabases of sequencing data and some 79 million unique TCR sequences. Among the 398 genotyped donors, around 81% belonged to the genetic ancestry cluster associated with self-reported Caucasian donors. The aim of the study was to test whether cataloging public T cell receptors could identify signatures of past pathogen exposure. The study used immunosequencing to profile the T cell repertoires of approximately 630 subjects and linked those repertoires to cytomegalovirus serostatus. A separate validation cohort of over 95 different subjects was used in addition to the approximately 700-subject first cohort. To predict cytomegalovirus infection status, the study combined high-throughput TCR immunosequencing, statistical association of individual TCRs with disease status, and machine learning. In a later analysis, previously published TCR beta repertoires from more than 500 donors were re-analyzed and high-resolution HLA genotyping was added so that TCR occurrence patterns could be studied. Rather than using new phenotypic data, the later analysis identified candidate immune exposures from TCR beta sequences and from how often those sequences occurred across donors. An earlier analysis of approximately 580 of the donors used high-throughput TCR beta sequencing to judge whether each TCR beta V gene segment behaved as functional or pseudogenic. Donor age, sex, ethnicity and CMV serostatus were compiled together with the repertoire data. In a later genetic analysis, genome-wide SNP genotypes for 398 of the 666 donors were used, and that subset was treated as a discovery cohort. Every discovery cohort repertoire had been produced on one sequencing platform. Class I and class II HLA loci were covered by the typing at four-digit resolution. The number of typed donors differed by locus: roughly 629-640 for A, B, C, DRB1 and DQB1; 500 to 550 for DQA1; about 600 for DPA1; and some 430 for DPB1. Because of strong linkage in the cohort, a few DR-DQ haplotypes were treated as single units for association and clustering. Among roughly 400 genotyped donors of the cohort, an average of roughly 230,000 unique TCR beta nucleotide sequences was sequenced per donor, of which about 19% were non-productive. General conclusions and limits of the study: Roughly uniform sequencing depth across donors was assumed in presence/absence analyses, although this assumption may not hold. The only immune exposure information available for the cohort was CMV serostatus. A further reported finding was that TCR beta sequences accurately predicted the HLA-A and HLA-B alleles for most subjects in the first cohort. A cluster of highly shared sequence variants was judged likely to be a technical artifact of the sequencing pipeline. The authors suggested that the approach could potentially be generalized to other disease states and immunological phenotypes. Linkage disequilibrium might explain the correlated functional status among segregating V segments, but an unknown experimental factor could not be ruled out. In a later analysis, most CMV-associated TCR beta chains were found to appear HLA-restricted, with HLA associations seemingly driven largely by CMV exposure. The cohort was sequenced for TCR beta chains only, and without alpha or paired-chain data the features that could be detected were limited. In a later genetic analysis, a missense DCLRE1C variant was associated with V-gene and J-gene trimming of TCR beta chains, and the association was replicated in an independent cohort. A few of the identified cytomegalovirus-associated TCR beta chains were confirmed in vitro to be specific for cytomegalovirus antigens. The earlier analysis of approximately 590 of the donors excluded some 16 rarely observed V segments, including chromosome 9 orphons, because counts were too low. Because the 87-base-pair reads could not distinguish some IMGT-functional V segments, including TRBV6-2 and TRBV6-3, those segments were excluded. Broadly in line with IMGT annotations, most TCR beta V segments showed up in productive rearrangements about 90% or about 30% of the time in an earlier analysis of 450 to 600 of the donors. While some public TCRs were present in many individuals, most TCR sequences turned up only very rarely across donors. A later analysis found that HLA-associated TCR beta chains were more clonally expanded and had lower generation probabilities than equally common non-associated chains. When HLA alleles, especially DR and DQ, strongly co-occurred, attributing TCR associations to individual alleles was difficult. In the study, 150 to 200 TCR beta chains were listed as associated with cytomegalovirus. Compared with the 666-donor mean, donors in an Asian-associated ancestry cluster had fewer N-insertions in productive TCRs, according to a later genetic analysis. In a later analysis, the rate of TCR association differed among HLA loci, with DRB1 alleles having the most associated TCRs and HLA-C alleles having the fewest. Several of the top co-occurrence clusters appeared to be linked to parvovirus B19, influenza, CMV and Epstein-Barr virus, according to a later analysis. Because some donors lacked HLA typing at each locus, the association tests relied only on the typed subset. Specific HLA alleles were associated with 15,000 to 20,000 TCR beta sequences at a false discovery rate of 0.05 in a later analysis. The classifier was reported to diagnose cytomegalovirus status with high specificity and sensitivity in both the original cohort and the validation cohort.

In total, more than 500 healthy bone marrow donors made up the cohort. All cohort members were sampled while nominally healthy, although unrecorded immune exposures were likely present. The donor tested CMV seronegative and was one of the 352 seronegative cohort members. Every donor gave a peripheral blood sample, and the peripheral blood mononuclear cells from that sample were used for TCR beta sequencing. Genomic DNA extraction from the blood cell samples was performed with the Qiagen DNeasy Blood Extraction Kit. This clone appeared a single time. Its antigen is still unknown. Base qualities are not provided; no much larger clone lies one nucleotide away. In the germline V gene, CDR1 corresponds to SGHTA and CDR2 to FQGNSA. The CDR3, from cysteine to phenylalanine, totals 15 residues. The read is trimmed to its CDR3 DNA, 45 bases read in frame from base 1. V trim: 3 bases; J trim: 4 bases; unmatched bases: 4.

Receptor libraries were prepared by the immunoSEQ multiplex PCR assay. A mixture of 60 forward primers for TCR Vbeta segments and 13 reverse primers for TCR Jbeta segments was used in the multiplex PCR. A multiplex PCR assay on genomic DNA amplified the CDR3 region of rearranged TCR beta genes. The amplified TCR beta libraries were sequenced on the Illumina HiSeq System as 87-base-pair reads. In the original analysis: A later analysis tallied around 82 million unique TCR beta chains across the roughly 610 repertoires, and some 12 million of those chains were shared by two or more donors. To remove PCR and sequencing errors, raw reads were error-corrected and collapsed into unique sequences using a nearest-neighbor algorithm that merged closely related sequences. To assign V, D and J gene segments, CDR3 sequences were aligned to IMGT reference sequences. For a sequence to be retained, at least a six-nucleotide match to both a V gene segment and a J gene segment was required. Rearrangements were classified as productive when the CDR3 lacked stop codons and remained in frame with V and J, and all other rearrangements were classified as non-productive. Following IMGT convention, CDR3 was defined as the stretch from the second conserved V-encoded cysteine to the conserved J-encoded phenylalanine. The earlier analysis of roughly 590 of the donors excluded any sequence lacking an unambiguous match to a single V gene segment. In an earlier analysis of some 590 of the donors, V segments were called functional above 56.7% productive rearrangements and were called segregating when the between-donor standard deviation exceeded 5%. To diagnose cytomegalovirus status from the catalog of TCR beta chain sequences, a statistical classification framework was built. In a later analysis, TCR nucleotide sequences were compared against IMGT/GENE-DB human TR gene sequences so that V and J genes could be assigned. The TCRdist pipeline was used in a later analysis to assign CDR3 sequences and most-parsimonious VDJ recombination scenarios. A later analysis defined each TCR beta chain by its CDR3 amino acid sequence plus V-gene family, and excluded reads lacking a unique V-gene family. A later analysis removed 550 to 700 highly shared, low-generation-probability nucleotide sequences to deal with suspected cross-contamination and a sequencing artifact. In a later analysis, a clonal expansion index was calculated for each public chain from normalized within-repertoire ranks of inferred template counts. In a later analysis, generation probabilities were computed with a VDJ recombination model fitted to out-of-frame rearrangements, and the resulting probabilities were checked against IGoR. Hypergeometric tests were used in a later analysis to score TCR-TCR, TCR-HLA and TCR-CMV co-occurrence, with a repertoire-size bias correction applied to the TCR pairs. A later analysis estimated false discovery rates by permuting HLA or CMV assignments 20 times. In a later analysis, co-occurring TCRs were grouped with DBSCAN, and TCRdist sequence similarity was added when clustering was performed within HLA-allele-positive subsets. Repertoires with fewer than 30,000 or more than 120,000 public chains were left out of co-occurrence clustering, as were a few repertoires with anomalous nucleotide sharing. TCRdb stores this immuneACCESS table with in-frame sequences only. Part of the clones is absent; in the studies checked, under half of the shortfall reflects unresolved V genes, and no reason is known for the rest. V and J calls and clone size are those listed in that table; D and trimming were worked out from the DNA. The sample includes some 140,000 clones, with about 77% observed a single time. The top ten constitute 0.95% to 1.5% of the sample.

The sequence links TRBV7-2 to TRBJ2-7; 12 middle bases align to TRBD2. Sequencing input: PBMCs. This clonotype originated in a man aged 45 to 65 in good health and CMV-seronegative. Here is the DNA: TGTGCCAGCAGCTTGGCCGGGACTAGCGGGTACGAGCAGTACTTC. This sequence encodes CASSLAGTSGYEQYF.